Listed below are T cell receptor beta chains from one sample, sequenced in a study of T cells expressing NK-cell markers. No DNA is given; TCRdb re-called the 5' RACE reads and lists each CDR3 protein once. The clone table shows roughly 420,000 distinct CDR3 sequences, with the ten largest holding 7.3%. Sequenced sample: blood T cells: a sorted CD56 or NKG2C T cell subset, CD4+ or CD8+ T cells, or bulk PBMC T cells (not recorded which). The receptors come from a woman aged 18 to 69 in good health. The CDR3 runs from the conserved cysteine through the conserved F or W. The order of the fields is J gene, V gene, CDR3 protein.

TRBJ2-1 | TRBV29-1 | CSVEDPSGSYNEQFF
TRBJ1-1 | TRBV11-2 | CASSLGRGRYTEAFF
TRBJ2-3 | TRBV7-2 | CASRPPTSGGVDTQYF
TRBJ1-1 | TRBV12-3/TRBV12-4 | CASSLDSLNTEAFF
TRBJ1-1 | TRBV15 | CATSRDLVNTEAFF
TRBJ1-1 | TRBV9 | CASSVVGNEAFF
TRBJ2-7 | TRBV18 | CASSLTGGRNEQYF
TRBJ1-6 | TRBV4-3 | CASSQDLTPSPLHF
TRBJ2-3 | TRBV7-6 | CASSMGLAGASTRTDTQYF
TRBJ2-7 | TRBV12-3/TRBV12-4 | CASSPFGLNEQYF
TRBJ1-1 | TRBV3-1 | CASSQPYFGLMNTEAFF
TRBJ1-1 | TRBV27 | CASSVSRETEAFF